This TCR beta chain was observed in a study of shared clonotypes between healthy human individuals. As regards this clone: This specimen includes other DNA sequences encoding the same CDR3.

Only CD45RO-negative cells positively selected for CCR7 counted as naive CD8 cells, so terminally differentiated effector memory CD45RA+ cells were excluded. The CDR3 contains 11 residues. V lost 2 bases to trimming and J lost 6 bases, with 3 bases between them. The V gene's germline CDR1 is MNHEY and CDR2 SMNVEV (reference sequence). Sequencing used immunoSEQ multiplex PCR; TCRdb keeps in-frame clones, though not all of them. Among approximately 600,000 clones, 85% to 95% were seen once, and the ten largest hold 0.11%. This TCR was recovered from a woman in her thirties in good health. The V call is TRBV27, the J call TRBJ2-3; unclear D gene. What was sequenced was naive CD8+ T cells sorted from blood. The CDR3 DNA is TGTGCCAGCAGTTTACGGGATACGCAGTATTTT. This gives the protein CASSLRDTQYF.